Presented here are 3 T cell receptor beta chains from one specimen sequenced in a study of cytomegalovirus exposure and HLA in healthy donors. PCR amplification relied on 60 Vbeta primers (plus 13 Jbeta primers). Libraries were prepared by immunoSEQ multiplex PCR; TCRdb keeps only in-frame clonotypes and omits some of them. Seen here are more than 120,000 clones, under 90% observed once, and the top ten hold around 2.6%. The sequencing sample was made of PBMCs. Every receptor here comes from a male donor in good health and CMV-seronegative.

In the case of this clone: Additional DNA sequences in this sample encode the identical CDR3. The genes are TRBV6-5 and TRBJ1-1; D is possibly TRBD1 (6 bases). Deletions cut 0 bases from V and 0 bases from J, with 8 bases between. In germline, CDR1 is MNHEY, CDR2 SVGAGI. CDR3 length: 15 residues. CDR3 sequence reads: CASSYSRGMNTEAFF. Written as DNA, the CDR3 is TGTGCCAGCAGTTACTCGAGGGGGATGAACACTGAAGCTTTCTTT.

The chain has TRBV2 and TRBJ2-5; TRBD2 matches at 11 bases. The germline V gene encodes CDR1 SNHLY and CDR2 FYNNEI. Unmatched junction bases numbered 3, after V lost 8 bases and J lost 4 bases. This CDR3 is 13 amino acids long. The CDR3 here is CASPGLAGETQYF. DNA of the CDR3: TGTGCCAGCCCCGGACTAGCGGGAGAGACCCAGTACTTC.

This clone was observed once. The CDR3 region has the DNA TGTGCCAGTAGTATCAGCGGAGCCTCCTACGAGCAGTACTTC. Residues: CASSISGASYEQYF. This chain connects TRBV19 to TRBJ2-7; possibly TRBD2 for D (5 bases). This CDR3 is built from 14 residues. Looked up from germline, CDR1 is LNHDA and CDR2 is SQIVND (reference sequence). V shed 3 bases and J shed 0 bases, with 9 bases lying between them.